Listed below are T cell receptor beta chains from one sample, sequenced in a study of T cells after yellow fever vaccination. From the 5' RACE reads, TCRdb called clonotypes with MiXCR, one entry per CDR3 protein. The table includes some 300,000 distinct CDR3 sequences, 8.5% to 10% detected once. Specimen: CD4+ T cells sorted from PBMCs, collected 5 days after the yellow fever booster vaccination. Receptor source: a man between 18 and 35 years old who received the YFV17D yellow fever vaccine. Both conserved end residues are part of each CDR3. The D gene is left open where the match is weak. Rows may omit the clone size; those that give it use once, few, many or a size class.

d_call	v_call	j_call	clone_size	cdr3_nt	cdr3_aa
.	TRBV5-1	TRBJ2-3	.	TGCGCCAGCAGCTTGGCCGATTATCTAGCACAAAACACAGATACGCAGTATTTT	CASSLADYLAQNTDTQYF
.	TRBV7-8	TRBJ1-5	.	TGTGCCAGCAGCATAAATAGCAATCAGCCCCAGCATTTT	CASSINSNQPQHF
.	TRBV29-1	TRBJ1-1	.	TGCAGCGTTGAGGTGTGGCTGGAAGCTTTCTTT	CSVEVWLEAFF
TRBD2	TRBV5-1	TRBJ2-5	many	TGCGCCAGCAGCTCTCGGACTAGCGGAGAGACCCAGTACTTC	CASSSRTSGETQYF
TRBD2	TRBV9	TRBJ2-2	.	TGTGCCAGCAGCAAAGCGGGGGGGCCAAGCGGGGAGCTGTTTTTT	CASSKAGGPSGELFF
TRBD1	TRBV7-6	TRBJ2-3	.	TGTGCCAGCAGCCCCGTCAGGGGGACAGATACGCAGTATTTT	CASSPVRGTDTQYF
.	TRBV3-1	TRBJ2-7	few	TGTGCCAGCAGCCAGATCTACGAGCAGTACTTC	CASSQIYEQYF
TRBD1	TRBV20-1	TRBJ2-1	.	TGCAGTTGCCCCGGGACAGTGGATGAGCAGTTCTTC	CSCPGTVDEQFF
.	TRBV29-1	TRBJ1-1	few	TGCAGCGCCGGAACAGGGAGGAACACTGAAGCTTTCTTT	CSAGTGRNTEAFF
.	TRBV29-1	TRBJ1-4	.	TGCAGCGTGAACGGGGACACGAGGGTTGATAATGAAAAACTGTTTTTT	CSVNGDTRVDNEKLFF
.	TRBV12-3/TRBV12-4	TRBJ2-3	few	TGTGCCAGCAGTTTCGGTCACACAGATACGCAGTATTTT	CASSFGHTDTQYF
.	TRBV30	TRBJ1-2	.	TGTGCCTGGAGCACAGGGTTTGACTATGGCTACACCTTC	CAWSTGFDYGYTF
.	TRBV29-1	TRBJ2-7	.	TGCAGCGTTGTAGTCAGGGGCCACGAGCAGTACTTC	CSVVVRGHEQYF
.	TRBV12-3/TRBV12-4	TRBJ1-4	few	TGTGCCAGCAGTTACGATGAAAAACTGTTTTTT	CASSYDEKLFF
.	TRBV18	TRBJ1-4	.	TGTGCCAGCTCACCATTGAGTGGTGAAAAACTGTTTTTT	CASSPLSGEKLFF
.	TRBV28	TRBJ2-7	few	TGTGCCAGCAGTTTAGAAAATACCAGCGTCTACGAGCAGTACTTC	CASSLENTSVYEQYF
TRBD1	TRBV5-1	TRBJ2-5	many	TGCGCCAGCAGCTTGGGACCAACAGGGGGAGAGACCCAGTACTTC	CASSLGPTGGETQYF
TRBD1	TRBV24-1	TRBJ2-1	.	TGTGCCACCAGTGATCCGGGACAGGGGGCGGATGAGCAGTTCTTC	CATSDPGQGADEQFF
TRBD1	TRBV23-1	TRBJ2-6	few	TGCGCCAGCCTAGAGAGGCAGGGGGCACCTGGGGCCAACGTCCTGACTTTC	CASLERQGAPGANVLTF
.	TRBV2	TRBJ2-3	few	TGTGCCAGCAGTGATAGGGTAGATACGCAGTATTTT	CASSDRVDTQYF
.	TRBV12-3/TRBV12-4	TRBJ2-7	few	TGTGCCAGCAGTTTAGGGGCATTGGTGCACGAGCAGTACTTC	CASSLGALVHEQYF
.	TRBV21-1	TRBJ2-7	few	TGTGCCAGCGGCGGGGGCGGTAGGGCCTACGAGCAGTACTTC	CASGGGGRAYEQYF
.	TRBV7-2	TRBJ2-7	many	TGTGCCAGCAGCTTGGGGGACTCCTACGAGCAGTACTTC	CASSLGDSYEQYF
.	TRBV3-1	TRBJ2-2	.	TGTGCCAGCAGCCGATTCGGGACTCTCACCGGGGAGCTGTTTTTT	CASSRFGTLTGELFF
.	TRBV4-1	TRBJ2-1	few	TGCGCCAGCAGCCCCCGGACAGAGTACAATGAGCAGTTCTTC	CASSPRTEYNEQFF
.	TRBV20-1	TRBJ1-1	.	TGCAGTGCTAGAGATGGGGGATACATGAACACTGAAGCTTTCTTT	CSARDGGYMNTEAFF
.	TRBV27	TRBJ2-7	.	TGTGCCAGCAGTTTTACAAGACGCCCGGACGAGCAGTACTTC	CASSFTRRPDEQYF
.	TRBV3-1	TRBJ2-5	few	TGTGCCAGCACTCACCCGGGAGCGGGCCTCCAAGAGACCCAGTACTTC	CASTHPGAGLQETQYF
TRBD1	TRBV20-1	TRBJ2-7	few	TGCAGTGCTCCAGACAGGGGGCGTAACGACGAGCAGTACTTC	CSAPDRGRNDEQYF
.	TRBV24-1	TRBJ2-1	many	TGTGCCACCAGTGCCGGACTGCCGAACAATGAGCAGTTCTTC	CATSAGLPNNEQFF
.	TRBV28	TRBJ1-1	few	TGTGCCAGCAGGGCATCTAGAGCTTTCTTT	CASRASRAFF
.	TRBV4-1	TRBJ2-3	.	TGCGCCAGCAGCCATACTTCCGGGACTCGGGATACGCAGTATTTT	CASSHTSGTRDTQYF